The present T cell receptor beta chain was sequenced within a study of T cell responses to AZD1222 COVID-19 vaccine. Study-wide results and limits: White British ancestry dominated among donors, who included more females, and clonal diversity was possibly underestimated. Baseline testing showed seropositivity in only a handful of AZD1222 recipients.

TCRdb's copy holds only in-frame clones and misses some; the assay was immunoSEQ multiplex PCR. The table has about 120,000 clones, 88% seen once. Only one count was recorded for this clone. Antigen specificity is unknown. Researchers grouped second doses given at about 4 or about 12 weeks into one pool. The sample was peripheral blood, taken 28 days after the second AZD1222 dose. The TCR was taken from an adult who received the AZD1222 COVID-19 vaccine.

The CDR3 here is CASSLGRGRDSSYHGNQPQHF. The CDR3 DNA is TGTGCCAGCAGCTTAGGCCGGGGGAGAGACAGTTCTTATCACGGCAATCAGCCCCAGCATTTT. This chain connects TRBV13 to TRBJ1-5; maybe TRBD1 (5 bases). The CDR3 is 21 amino acids. CDR1 and CDR2 from the germline V gene are PRHDT and FYEKMQ (reference sequence). The V and J ends lost 0 bases and 2 bases respectively, with 26 bases between them.